One and the same sample provided the 20 T cell receptor beta chains below, sequenced in a study of T cell repertoires in cytomegalovirus infection. TCRdb re-called the reads with MiXCR, one entry per CDR3 protein. The sample records some 920,000 distinct CDR3 sequences, 30% to 40% being singletons. These TCRs' antigens remain unknown. The sequences come from cultured CD8+ T cells from PBMCs, collected from culture after CMV antigen stimulation. The receptors originated from a human donor in good health (CMV status not recorded). Some clones in this sample may be carry-over from other donors' samples.

The chain recombines TRBV18 with TRBJ2-7, with D maybe TRBD1 (5 bases). V was shortened by 2 bases and J by 5 bases, with 13 bases between the two germline ends. CDR1 and CDR2 from the germline V gene are KGHSH and LQKENI. This CDR3 contains 14 residues. CDR3 in amino acids: CASSPISGPHEQYF. For the CDR3, the DNA is TGTGCCAGCTCACCAATTTCAGGGCCCCACGAGCAGTACTTC.

This clonotype was observed many times. The chain is built from TRBV6-1 and TRBJ1-2; D is unresolved. CDR3 length: 11 residues. The germline gives CDR1 MNHNS, CDR2 SASEGT. Trimming shortened V by 5 bases and J by 7 bases, and 8 bases separated the two germline ends. This CDR3 reads CASSPDAGYTF. In nucleotides, the CDR3 is TGTGCCAGCAGTCCAGACGCTGGCTACACCTTC.

This clonotype has more than one count but fewer than ten. V and J are TRBV19 and TRBJ2-1, with 14 bases aligning to TRBD2. Germline assignment: CDR1 LNHDA and CDR2 SQIVND (reference sequence). V was clipped by 5 bases and J by 3 bases; unmatched bases: 6. The CDR3 totals 17 residues. The CDR3 nucleotides are TGTGCCAGTAGTGCGACTAGCGGGGGGGCGAACTACAATGAGCAGTTCTTC. Protein sequence: CASSATSGGANYNEQFF. Filled out from reference TRBV19 and TRBJ2-1, the complete variable domain reads DGGITQSPKYLFRKEGQNVTLSCEQNLNHDAMYWYRQDPGQGLRLIYYSQIVNDFQKGDIAEGYSVSREKKESFPLTVTSAQKNPTAFYLCASSATSGGANYNEQFFGPGTRLTVL.

The chain uses TRBV5-6 and TRBJ2-1, with 10 bases aligning to TRBD2. After removal of 0 bases from V and 6 bases from J, the junction contained 6 bases not matched to a gene. This CDR3 comprises 16 residues. Germline V gene data show CDR1 as SGHDT and CDR2 as YYEEEE. CDR3 sequence (DNA): TGTGCCAGCAGCTTGGATACTAGCGGGGCCTTCAATGAGCAGTTCTTC. Protein sequence: CASSLDTSGAFNEQFF.

The CDR3 DNA reads TGTGCCAGCAGTACTACGACAGGACTCTCTGGAAACACCATATATTTT. This encodes CASSTTTGLSGNTIYF. The genes are TRBV12-3 or TRBV12-4 and TRBJ1-3; D is possibly TRBD1 (6 bases). This CDR3 contains 16 residues. Trimming took 5 bases from V and 0 from J, leaving 14 bases between them.

The chain couples TRBV23-1 to TRBJ2-2; D possibly uses TRBD1 or TRBD2 (6 bases each). TRBV23-1 is an ORF; its function is uncertain. The length of the CDR3 is 16 residues. Trimming removed 2 bases from V and 4 bases from J, with 14 bases in between. The CDR3 loop reads CASSQQGGLPTGELFF. The CDR3 DNA reads TGCGCCAGCAGTCAACAAGGGGGGTTACCCACCGGGGAGCTGTTTTTT.

As to this clonotype: A junction end diverges from the germline sequence, so it may reflect a read error. The rearrangement links TRBV2 to TRBJ1-5; D is uncertain. Germline V gene data show CDR1 as SNHLY and CDR2 as FYNNEI. The CDR3 runs 18 residues. This CDR3 is CANSHPEAPTNSNQPQHF. The CDR3 DNA sequence: TGTGCCAACAGTCACCCGGAGGCCCCTACTAATAGCAATCAGCCCCAGCATTTT.

The table lists this clonotype with a few counts. This chain uses TRBV6-2 or TRBV6-3 with TRBJ1-5; 7 nucleotides line up with TRBD1. The CDR3 is 15 amino acids. Losses at the gene ends were 6 bases for V and 3 bases for J; bases not matched to a gene: 8. Germline CDR1 reads MNHEY; CDR2 reads SVGEGT. CDR3 region: CASRRLTGYNQPQHF. In nucleotides, the CDR3 is TGTGCCAGCAGGCGGTTGACAGGGTACAATCAGCCCCAGCATTTT.

The rearrangement links TRBV2 to TRBJ1-1; D remains unclear. The CDR3 contains 16 residues. V was shortened by 4 bases and J by 0 bases, with 15 bases between the two germline ends. The V gene's germline CDR1 is SNHLY and CDR2 FYNNEI. CDR3 DNA: TGTGCCAGCAGTGCGCGAGGCACATACCTGAACACTGAAGCTTTCTTT. This gives the protein CASSARGTYLNTEAFF.

The sample holds many counts of this clonotype. The rearrangement uses TRBV7-6 and TRBJ2-7, with TRBD2 identical over 7 bases. V shed 1 base, J shed 2 bases, and the junction held 8 bases outside the gene matches. The CDR3 runs to 16 residues. Germline CDR1 is SGHVS and CDR2 is FNYEAQ. The CDR3 DNA reads TGTGCCAGCAGCTTAGGGGGTAGCGGGCCACCCTACGAGCAGTACGTC. Amino acids: CASSLGGSGPPYEQYV.

The sample holds many counts of this clonotype. The CDR3 spells CASSLVLGPNYGYTF. The CDR3 DNA follows: TGTGCCAGCAGCTTAGTTTTAGGCCCTAACTATGGCTACACCTTC. The genes are TRBV7-2 and TRBJ1-2; no definite D call. This CDR3 contains 15 residues. Germline V CDR1 and CDR2: SGHTA, FQGNSA. Trimming removed 1 base at V and 0 bases at J, with 9 bases between.

Only a few counts were recorded for this clonotype. The chain employs TRBV4-3 and TRBJ1-5; D call uncertain. Germline V gives CDR1 LGHNA, CDR2 YSLEER. Trimming pared 0 bases from V and 7 bases from J, leaving 7 bases between. CDR3 length: 13 residues. The DNA of the CDR3 is TGCGCCAGCAGCCAAGACTATATACAGCCCCAGCATTTT. Its translation is CASSQDYIQPQHF.

At least ten counts were recorded for this clonotype. This rearrangement joins TRBV7-6 to TRBJ1-1; 10 positions agree with TRBD1. The germline V gene encodes CDR1 SGHVS and CDR2 FNYEAQ. This CDR3 region has 16 residues. V was clipped by 5 bases and J by 1 base; unmatched bases: 7. The chain's CDR3 is CASSDGQGGWNTEAFF. The DNA for the CDR3 is TGTGCCAGCAGCGACGGACAGGGGGGATGGAACACTGAAGCTTTCTTT. Using reference TRBV7-6 and TRBJ1-1 for the parts outside the CDR3, the full variable domain is GAGVSQSPRYKVTKRGQDVALRCDPISGHVSLYWYRQALGQGPEFLTYFNYEAQQDKSGLPNDRFSAERPEGSISTLTIQRTEQRDSAMYRCASSDGQGGWNTEAFFGQGTRLTVV.

J is TRBJ2-7 and V is TRBV6-2 or TRBV6-3; no clear D gene. The CDR3 is 13 residues long. The germline CDR1 and CDR2 sequences are MNHEY and SVGEGT. V lost 5 bases, J lost 1 base, and 9 bases lay in between. This CDR3 is CASSVHESYEQYV. The CDR3 DNA reads TGTGCCAGCAGTGTACACGAGTCCTACGAGCAGTACGTC.

The chain links TRBV7-9 to TRBJ2-3; D gene unclear. The CDR3 extends over 13 amino acids. V was clipped by 8 bases and J by 10 bases, with 19 bases between them. The germline CDR1 and CDR2 sequences are SEHNR and FQNEAQ (reference sequence). The CDR3 sequence is CASDLGTQMPQYF. The CDR3 nucleotides read TGTGCCAGCGACTTGGGAACCCAGATGCCGCAGTATTTT.

The chain couples TRBV4-1 to TRBJ2-1; D call uncertain. V lost 1 base and J 5 bases, leaving 9 bases between the germline ends. This CDR3 has 14 amino acids. In germline, CDR1 is MGHRA, CDR2 YSYEKL. CDR3 loop: CASSQGSSDNEQFF. CDR3 sequence (DNA): TGCGCCAGCAGCCAAGGGTCCAGCGACAATGAGCAGTTCTTC.

The chain employs TRBV12-3 or TRBV12-4 and TRBJ1-1; possible D gene TRBD1, 5 bases. This CDR3 region has 13 residues. V lost 5 bases and J 5 bases, leaving 12 bases between the germline ends. DNA of the CDR3: TGTGCCAGCAGTGTAGGACACAAGACTGAAGCTTTCTTT. Encoded protein: CASSVGHKTEAFF.

V gene TRBV14 combines with J gene TRBJ2-7, with D perhaps assigned TRBD1 or TRBD2 (5 bases each). The V and J ends lost 4 bases and 3 bases respectively, with 16 bases between them. The germline V gene encodes CDR1 SGHDN and CDR2 FVKESK. The CDR3 totals 15 residues. In DNA, the CDR3 is TGTGCCAGCAGCCGGACCGGGGACCTCGGCTACGAGCAGTACTTC. It specifies CASSRTGDLGYEQYF.

This clonotype was seen a few times. The junction shows a germline mismatch at one end, possibly a read error. The chain links TRBV5-5 to TRBJ1-1; 8 bases are a match to TRBD1. Germline CDR1 and CDR2: SGHKS and YYEKEE (reference sequence). The CDR3 length is 17 residues. CDR3 sequence (DNA): TGTGCCAGCAGGTCAGGGACAGGCCTCAAAGGGAACATTGAAGCTTTCTTT. Protein: CASRSGTGLKGNIEAFF.

This chain links TRBV6-1 with TRBJ2-7; 7 bases align to TRBD1. The CDR3 loop spans 15 amino acids. V lost 2 bases and J lost 3; bases outside the gene matches: 7. Germline CDR1 and CDR2: MNHNS and SASEGT. CDR3 coding DNA: TGTGCCAGCAGTGAAATTGGGGACAGCATCTACGAGCAGTACTTC. Its protein product is CASSEIGDSIYEQYF.